This T cell receptor (beta chain) came from a study of T-cell reconstitution after alpha-beta-depleted transplantation in children. A library of TCRbeta sequences, prepared with unique molecular identifiers, was generated. In TCRdb, the PCR reads were re-called with MiXCR into one record per CDR3 protein. The sample gives around 440,000 distinct CDR3 sequences, approximately 10% of which show up once; 2% to 2.5% is in the top ten. This clonotype was seen a single time. Its antigen is not identified. Points from the study as a whole: From surviving recipient T cells and thymic progenitors came the high day-60 TCRbeta diversity observed in some patients. Newly made T cells mostly supplied T-cell counts and diversity one year after transplant. The origin of alpha-beta T cells about two months after transplant was reportedly several hundred expanded graft clones.

The receptor was isolated from a child aged 2-15 years with inherited bone marrow failure, due to receive a stem cell transplant. The source was PBMCs, collected before TCRalphabeta/CD19-depleted stem cell transplant.

CDR3 residues: CASSSAGIVHEQYF. The CDR3 DNA reads as TGTGCCAGCAGCTCGGCCGGTATAGTCCACGAGCAGTACTTC. The chain combines TRBV5-4 with TRBJ2-7; D is uncertain. The germline V and J ends were trimmed by 3 bases and 5 bases, with 15 bases remaining between them. CDR1 and CDR2 (germline): SGHNT, YYREEE (reference sequence). This CDR3 region has 14 residues.